Listed here are 30 T cell receptor beta chains from one sample, sequenced in a study of cytomegalovirus exposure and HLA in healthy donors. Primers: 60 Vbeta forward and 13 Jbeta reverse. The assay was immunoSEQ multiplex PCR, and TCRdb's table has in-frame clones only and misses some. The top ten clones hold 2.2% of a sample with about 160,000 clones, 60% to 80% of them seen once. The sequencing sample was made of PBMCs. These receptors all stem from a man aged 45-60 years in good health and CMV-seropositive.

V and J are TRBV13 and TRBJ2-5; tentatively, D is TRBD1 (6 bases). The CDR3 extends over 14 amino acids. With 3 bases removed from V and 1 base from J, the gap between germline ends came to 9 bases. Germline V gene lookup returns CDR1 PRHDT and CDR2 FYEKMQ (reference sequence). Written as DNA, the CDR3 is TGTGCCAGCAGCTTCTGGGACACCCAAGAGACCCAGTACTTC. It is translated as CASSFWDTQETQYF.

The chain joins TRBV5-4 to TRBJ2-1; 12 nucleotides agree with TRBD2. V was clipped by 4 bases and J by 7 bases; unmatched bases: 12. This CDR3 has 17 residues. The germline CDR1 and CDR2 sequences are SGHNT and YYREEE (reference sequence). CDR3 residues: CASSTGRLAGERNEQFF. The CDR3 DNA follows: TGTGCCAGCAGCACAGGAAGACTAGCGGGGGAAAGAAATGAGCAGTTCTTC.

The CDR3 loop reads CASTSGLAGYEQYF. The CDR3 DNA sequence: TGTGCCAGCACTTCCGGACTAGCTGGCTACGAGCAGTACTTC. The V and J genes are TRBV27 and TRBJ2-7, with 8 nucleotides matching TRBD2. V was pared by 7 bases and J by 3 bases, with 8 bases of the junction left unmatched. Germline CDR1 and CDR2: MNHEY and SMNVEV (reference sequence). The CDR3 is made up of 14 amino acids.

J is TRBJ2-7 and V is TRBV10-1; 8 bases line up with TRBD1. Germline trimming cut 1 base from V and 2 bases from J; bases unmatched to any gene: 7. Per germline, CDR1 WNHNN and CDR2 SYGVQD (reference sequence). The length of the CDR3 is 16 residues. The CDR3 nucleotides read TGCGCCAGCAGTGAGTTTATAGGACAGGGCACCTACGAGCAGTACTTC. This sequence encodes CASSEFIGQGTYEQYF.

The chain is built from TRBV6-9 and TRBJ2-3; a weak D match, TRBD2 (6 bases). Germline lookup yields CDR1 MNHGY and CDR2 SVAAGI. V was shortened by 2 bases and J by 8 bases, with 14 bases between the two germline ends. The CDR3 runs 14 residues. The CDR3 protein is CASSYPRRDLTQYF. The CDR3 DNA sequence: TGTGCCAGCAGTTATCCTAGGAGGGATCTTACGCAGTATTTT.

The chain couples TRBV19 to TRBJ1-5, with 9 bases that match TRBD1. Germline V gene sequence: CDR1 LNHDA, CDR2 SQIVND (reference sequence). The CDR3 is made up of 14 amino acids. J gave up 6 bases and V 4 bases, and 4 bases lay outside the gene matches. The CDR3: CASSNGQGFQPQHF. The CDR3 DNA sequence: TGTGCCAGTAGTAACGGACAGGGGTTTCAGCCCCAGCATTTT.

The chain uses TRBV9 and TRBJ1-2; D remains ambiguous. The CDR3 has 15 residues. CDR1 SGDLS and CDR2 YYNGEE come from the germline V gene. V lost 0 bases to trimming and J lost 0 bases, with 9 bases between them. The CDR3 nucleotides are TGTGCCAGCAGCGTAGACCCAGTTCCTAACTATGGCTACACCTTC. Translated: CASSVDPVPNYGYTF.

The chain combines TRBV5-4 with TRBJ2-7, with 7 bases that match TRBD2. CDR1 is SGHNT and CDR2 is YYREEE in the germline V gene (reference sequence). With 10 bases clipped from V and 3 bases from J, the junction kept 7 bases outside the gene matches. This CDR3 has 12 residues. The CDR3 sequence: CAGGDGGYEQYF. The CDR3 coding sequence is TGTGCCGGGGGGGACGGGGGCTACGAGCAGTACTTC.

This clone has more than one count but fewer than ten. This chain uses TRBV6-5 with TRBJ2-2, with a tentative D call TRBD2 (6 bases). CDR1 and CDR2 from the germline V gene are MNHEY and SVGAGI. The CDR3 is 14 amino acids. With 10 bases removed from V and 6 bases from J, the gap between germline ends came to 18 bases. The CDR3 nucleotides read TGTGCCAACAGATTTCCGGGACTCCCCGGGGAGCTGTTTTTT. Protein product: CANRFPGLPGELFF.

This clone was seen more than once but under ten times. The chain combines TRBV2 with TRBJ2-3, with TRBD2 as a possible D gene (5 bases). This CDR3 has 13 amino acids. V was trimmed by 3 bases and J by 8 bases, leaving 12 bases between them. The germline V gene encodes CDR1 SNHLY and CDR2 FYNNEI. CDR3 nucleotides: TGTGCCAGCAGTGAGCACGGAAGCGGTACGCAGTATTTT. This encodes CASSEHGSGTQYF.

Only a few counts were recorded for this clone. The chain uses TRBV4-3 and TRBJ1-1, with D unclear. CDR1 and CDR2 (germline): LGHNA, YSLEER. The CDR3 loop spans 13 amino acids. Between the trimmed V and J ends, which lost 6 bases and 2 bases, there was a span of 10 bases. The chain's CDR3 is CASSPGTNTEAFF. In DNA form, the CDR3 reads TGCGCCAGCAGTCCAGGAACTAACACTGAAGCTTTCTTT.

CDR3 region: CASSELATGYYNEQFF. The CDR3, as DNA: TGTGCCAGCAGTGAATTGGCGACGGGGTACTACAATGAGCAGTTCTTC. The rearrangement links TRBV27 to TRBJ2-1, with a tentative D call TRBD2 (5 bases). There are 16 residues in the CDR3. V was clipped by 5 bases and J by 3 bases, with 17 bases between them. In germline, CDR1 is MNHEY, CDR2 SMNVEV (reference sequence).

V is TRBV29-1 and J is TRBJ2-3; 16 bases line up with TRBD2. The CDR3 consists of 17 residues. The junction had 5 bases not matched to a gene; V was cut back by 4 bases and J by 1 base. From germline, CDR1 is SQVTM and CDR2 ANQGSEA. As DNA, the CDR3 is TGCAGCGTTGGAGGGACTAGCGGGGGGGGTGGCACAGATACGCAGTATTTT. Residues: CSVGGTSGGGGTDTQYF.

In this sample, this clone turned up once. The identical CDR3 is also encoded by other nucleotide sequences in the sample. V and J are TRBV27 and TRBJ2-3, with 11 bases aligning to TRBD2. The length of the CDR3 is 16 residues. In germline, CDR1 is MNHEY, CDR2 SMNVEV (reference sequence). V was clipped by 2 bases and J by 5 bases; unmatched bases: 6. CDR3 nucleotide sequence: TGTGCCAGCAGTTTAGTAGCGGGAGGGCCTGTAGATACGCAGTATTTT. Its protein product is CASSLVAGGPVDTQYF.

The chain has TRBV9 and TRBJ1-5, with D unresolved. Germline CDR1 SGDLS, CDR2 YYNGEE. The CDR3 has 15 amino acids. Trimming left V 0 bases short and J 6 bases short, with 13 bases between. The CDR3 reads CASSVAGTAGQPQHF. CDR3 nucleotide sequence: TGTGCCAGCAGCGTAGCGGGAACGGCCGGTCAGCCCCAGCATTTT.

The sample holds one count of this clone. This sequence joins TRBV5-4 and TRBJ2-5, with no clear D. Trimming pared 1 base from V and 2 bases from J, leaving 12 bases between. CDR3 size: 15 residues. Per germline, CDR1 SGHNT and CDR2 YYREEE (reference sequence). In DNA form, the CDR3 reads TGTGCCAGCAGCTTGTCGAACGCGGAGCAAGAGACCCAGTACTTC. This translates into CASSLSNAEQETQYF.

V and J are TRBV29-1 and TRBJ2-7, with a tentative D call TRBD2 (6 bases). Trimming removed 6 bases at V and 0 bases at J, with 15 bases between. CDR1 and CDR2 from the germline V gene are SQVTM and ANQGSEA. This CDR3 is 14 amino acids long. CDR3 in amino acids: CSVGGPASSYEQYF. For the CDR3, the DNA is TGCAGCGTCGGGGGACCTGCGAGCTCCTACGAGCAGTACTTC.

This chain connects TRBV12-2 to TRBJ2-5; TRBD2 is the table's D call, not checked against the DNA. The J call could be wrong; TRBJ2-7 is a better fit for the DNA end. TRBV12-2 is noted as a pseudogene. The CDR3 consists of 18 residues. The DNA of the CDR3 is TGTGCAAGTCGCTTACCGAGTTCTAGTCGGGAGGCAACCTACGAGCAGTACTTC. Its translation: CASRLPSSSREATYEQYF.

The rearrangement links TRBV5-1 to TRBJ2-1, with a possible D match to TRBD2 (7 bases). The ends were cut back, 0 bases at V and 6 bases at J, with 10 bases in the middle. The CDR3 is made up of 14 amino acids. CDR1 and CDR2 (germline): SGHRS, YFSETQ. For the CDR3, the DNA is TGCGCCAGCAGCTTGGGGGGGGGCCTCAATGAGCAGTTCTTC. Translating gives CASSLGGGLNEQFF.

The chain couples TRBV7-6 to TRBJ1-1; 8 bases are a match to TRBD1. This CDR3 spans 16 amino acids. The trim removed 5 bases at V and 1 base at J, leaving 9 bases unmatched. Germline V gives CDR1 SGHVS, CDR2 FNYEAQ. The chain's CDR3 is CASSPRQGRTNTEAFF. As DNA, the CDR3 is TGTGCCAGCAGCCCCCGACAGGGGAGAACGAACACTGAAGCTTTCTTT.

J is TRBJ2-2 and V is TRBV9; D not resolved. Deletions cut 3 bases from V and 4 bases from J, with 10 bases between. The CDR3 runs 14 residues. Germline V gives CDR1 SGDLS, CDR2 YYNGEE. CDR3 protein: CASSAGQVTGELFF. The CDR3 DNA follows: TGTGCCAGCAGCGCCGGCCAGGTCACCGGGGAGCTGTTTTTT.

The chain is built from TRBV7-3 and TRBJ1-1, with D hard to call. V was pared by 4 bases and J by 0 bases, with 12 bases between. The CDR3 is made up of 15 amino acids. Germline CDR1 is SGHTA and CDR2 is FQGTGA. The CDR3 DNA is TGTGCCAGCAGCTCGACCGGAGGGATGAACACTGAAGCTTTCTTT. This translates into CASSSTGGMNTEAFF.

The V gene is TRBV7-6, the J gene TRBJ1-5; D unclear. The CDR3 loop spans 14 amino acids. Trimming removed 2 bases from V and 7 bases from J, with 12 bases in between. Germline V gives CDR1 SGHVS, CDR2 FNYEAQ. DNA of the CDR3: TGTGCCAGCAGCTTATTCGGGGTGGGGCAGCCCCAGCATTTT. Residues: CASSLFGVGQPQHF. The variable domain in full, with the rest retrieved from reference TRBV7-6 and TRBJ1-5, is GAGVSQSPRYKVTKRGQDVALRCDPISGHVSLYWYRQALGQGPEFLTYFNYEAQQDKSGLPNDRFSAERPEGSISTLTIQRTEQRDSAMYRCASSLFGVGQPQHFGDGTRLSIL.

The chain has TRBV19 and TRBJ1-4; D perhaps matches TRBD1 (6 bases). This CDR3 has 15 amino acids. The germline V gene encodes CDR1 LNHDA and CDR2 SQIVND (reference sequence). The V and J ends lost 4 bases and 2 bases respectively, with 11 bases between them. CDR3 in DNA: TGTGCCAGTAGTAAATTTCAGGGGACTAATGAAAAACTGTTTTTT. Protein: CASSKFQGTNEKLFF.

This clone was observed a few times. The rearrangement links TRBV19 to TRBJ1-3; D possibly corresponds to TRBD1 (6 bases). V lost 7 bases and J lost 0, with 10 bases in between. This CDR3 is 14 amino acids long. CDR1 is LNHDA and CDR2 is SQIVND in the germline V gene (reference sequence). The CDR3 spells CASTRGSSGNTIYF. The CDR3 DNA is TGTGCCAGTACCAGGGGAAGCTCTGGAAACACCATATATTTT.

This clone was seen a handful of times. This chain uses TRBV19 with TRBJ1-6, with 8 bases fitting TRBD1. Germline CDR1 and CDR2: LNHDA and SQIVND (reference sequence). The CDR3 length is 16 residues. V dropped 6 bases and J dropped 3; count of bases not matched to a gene: 7. DNA for the CDR3: TGTGCCAGTAGAACCACAGGGGGAGACTATAATTCACCCCTCCACTTT. Translating it yields CASRTTGGDYNSPLHF.

V and J are TRBV5-6 and TRBJ2-3; 13 bases match TRBD2. Germline-derived CDR1 and CDR2 are SGHDT and YYEEEE. This CDR3 spans 19 amino acids. V was pared by 3 bases and J by 0 bases, with 10 bases of the junction left unmatched. CDR3 loop: CASSSRLAGGLSSTDTQYF. As DNA, the CDR3 is TGTGCCAGCAGCTCCCGACTAGCGGGGGGACTTTCAAGCACAGATACGCAGTATTTT.

V is TRBV5-1 and J is TRBJ1-6; D ambiguous. V dropped 0 bases and J dropped 4 bases, with 5 bases sitting between them. In germline, CDR1 is SGHRS, CDR2 YFSETQ. This CDR3 is 14 amino acids long. The CDR3 coding sequence is TGCGCCAGCAGCTTGGAGCATTATAATTCACCCCTCCACTTT. Translating it yields CASSLEHYNSPLHF.

The V call is TRBV28, the J call TRBJ1-5, with TRBD1 as a possible D gene (6 bases). This CDR3 has 15 amino acids. Trimming pared 7 bases from V and 6 bases from J, leaving 19 bases between. The germline CDR1 and CDR2 sequences are MDHEN and SYDVKM. The CDR3, as DNA: TGTGCCAGCAAGGGGGGGGATCAAATTGGTCAGCCCCAGCATTTT. It translates to CASKGGDQIGQPQHF.

V usage is TRBV7-2 and J usage is TRBJ2-1; weak D call: TRBD2 (6 bases). The germline V and J ends were trimmed by 5 bases and 7 bases, with 21 bases remaining between them. Germline V lookup: CDR1 SGHTA, CDR2 FQGNSA. CDR3 length equals 16 residues. CDR3 nucleotides: TGTGCCAGCAGCGTAGACCCGGGACTTAGCTATAATGAGCAGTTCTTC. Protein: CASSVDPGLSYNEQFF.